This TCR beta chain was sequenced for a study of T cells in Graves' hyperthyroidism and ophthalmopathy. Whole-study results and caveats: By a 13 V-J model, ophthalmopathy was set apart from stable hyperthyroidism. Among thyroid clonotypes expanded above 0.001, most also appeared in blood.

Amplified TCR beta CDR3 regions derived from RNA transcripts. Carried out on the TCR CDR3, a first-round RT-PCR used the HTBI primer set. TCRdb independently ran MiXCR on the multiplex PCR reads; one entry per CDR3 protein. The table lists fewer than 650,000 distinct CDR3 sequences, about 14% of them singletons. The sample holds many counts of this clonotype. Its target is not known. The CDR3 has 13 amino acids. J lost 7 bases, V lost 6 bases, and 5 bases had no gene match. Germline V gene sequence: CDR1 MNHNS, CDR2 SASEGT. This sequence originates from a middle-aged woman with Graves' ophthalmopathy. The chain joins TRBV6-1 to TRBJ2-2; 7 nucleotides agree with TRBD2. Material: blood. The CDR3 DNA sequence: TGTGCCAGCAGGCTAGCGGACGGCGGGGAGCTGTTTTTT. It encodes CASRLADGGELFF.